Each of the 19 T cell receptor beta chains below was sequenced from the same sample in a study of CD8 T cells in ankylosing spondylitis. Study-level points and caveats: Seemingly characteristic of ankylosing spondylitis blood was a TCR beta motif consisting of roughly 8 highly homologous variants.

The antigens of these receptors remain unknown. TCRdb recomputed calls from the 5' RACE reads with MiXCR, one row per CDR3 protein. This table has around 770,000 distinct CDR3 sequences, over 15% appearing once. Sequenced input: blood, either unsorted or a sorted T cell fraction (not recorded which). The source of these receptors is a male donor with ankylosing spondylitis.

The table lists this clonotype with many counts. V is TRBV4-1 and J is TRBJ2-7, with a weak D call TRBD2 (6 bases). This CDR3 contains 13 residues. Trimming pared 4 bases from V and 0 bases from J, leaving 7 bases between. CDR1 and CDR2 from the germline V gene are MGHRA and YSYEKL. CDR3 residues: CASSRGDSYEQYF. DNA of the CDR3: TGCGCCAGCAGCCGCGGGGACTCCTACGAGCAGTACTTC.

The V gene is TRBV4-3, the J gene TRBJ2-1; 10 bases align to TRBD2. The CDR3 sequence is 17 residues long. Looked up from germline, CDR1 is LGHNA and CDR2 is YSLEER. Germline trimming cut 4 bases from V and 6 bases from J; bases unmatched to any gene: 12. The CDR3 DNA reads TGCGCCAGCAGCCCCAGGGTCGGGACTAGCGACTCCAATGAGCAGTTCTTC. Amino acid sequence: CASSPRVGTSDSNEQFF.

This clonotype has a count of ten or more. The chain employs TRBV12-3 or TRBV12-4 and TRBJ1-6, with 7 positions matching TRBD1. V was clipped by 6 bases and J by 8 bases; unmatched bases: 4. The CDR3 contains 13 residues. CDR3 amino acids: CASSRDRDSPLHF. Written as DNA, the CDR3 is TGTGCCAGCAGCCGCGACAGGGATTCACCCCTCCACTTT.

This clonotype was found a few times. The chain links TRBV5-5 to TRBJ2-6; D gene unclear. The V gene lost 4 bases and the J gene lost 3 bases, with 11 bases spanning the gap. Germline V gene sequence: CDR1 SGHKS, CDR2 YYEKEE (reference sequence). The CDR3 sequence is 15 residues long. This CDR3 reads CASSIVGGGANVLTF. Here the CDR3 DNA reads TGTGCCAGCAGCATTGTGGGTGGTGGGGCCAACGTCCTGACTTTC.

This clonotype was seen more than once but under ten times. The chain uses TRBV29-1 and TRBJ1-2; D perhaps matches TRBD1 (5 bases). The germline V and J ends were trimmed by 3 bases and 8 bases, with 16 bases remaining between them. The CDR3 extends over 13 amino acids. Germline V gives CDR1 SQVTM, CDR2 ANQGSEA. CDR3 protein: CSVEDKLVLGYTF. The CDR3 bases are TGCAGCGTTGAGGACAAACTTGTTTTGGGCTACACCTTC. Complete variable domain (other parts from reference TRBV29-1 and TRBJ1-2): SAVISQKPSRDICQRGTSLTIQCQVDSQVTMMFWYRQQPGQSLTLIATANQGSEATYESGFVIDKFPISRPNLTFSTLTVSNMSPEDSSIYLCSVEDKLVLGYTFGSGTRLTVV.

V gene TRBV28 combines with J gene TRBJ2-7; 10 bases are shared with TRBD1. The CDR3 runs to 13 residues. Germline loops: CDR1 MDHEN, CDR2 SYDVKM. J was trimmed by 6 bases and V by 6 bases; bases with no gene match: 5. The chain's CDR3 is CASRGQGTFEQYF. The CDR3 DNA sequence: TGTGCCAGCAGGGGACAGGGGACCTTCGAGCAGTACTTC.

The chain links TRBV7-8 to TRBJ2-7; possibly TRBD2 for D (6 bases). From germline, CDR1 is SGHVS and CDR2 FQNEAQ. The V end lost 5 bases, the J end lost 3 bases, and 14 bases lay between the germline ends. The CDR3 consists of 14 residues. The CDR3, as DNA: TGTGCCAGCAGCCCCCGGGAGAGAGACTACGAGCAGTACTTC. Amino acids: CASSPRERDYEQYF. Based on the CDR3 plus reference TRBV7-8 and TRBJ2-7, the full variable domain is GAGVSQSPRYKVAKRGQDVALRCDPISGHVSLFWYQQALGQGPEFLTYFQNEAQLDKSGLPSDRFFAERPEGSVSTLKIQRTQQEDSAVYLCASSPRERDYEQYFGPGTRLTVT.

This sequence joins TRBV5-1 and TRBJ1-2; possible D gene TRBD1, 6 bases. The CDR3 runs to 16 residues. V dropped 4 bases and J dropped 2 bases, with 18 bases sitting between them. The germline CDR1 and CDR2 sequences are SGHRS and YFSETQ. The chain's CDR3 is CASSSTQGFRNYGYTF. The CDR3, as DNA: TGCGCCAGCAGCAGCACACAGGGATTCAGGAACTATGGCTACACCTTC. Filled out from reference TRBV5-1 and TRBJ1-2, the complete variable domain reads KAGVTQTPRYLIKTRGQQVTLSCSPISGHRSVSWYQQTPGQGLQFLFEYFSETQRNKGNFPGRFSGRQFSNSRSEMNVSTLELGDSALYLCASSSTQGFRNYGYTFGSGTRLTVV.

This clonotype was observed many times. CDR3 region: CASSHRQGDTEAFF. The CDR3 region has the DNA TGTGCCAGCAGCCACCGACAGGGGGACACTGAAGCTTTCTTT. The chain has TRBV4-2 and TRBJ1-1; 9 bases agree with TRBD1. This CDR3 has 14 amino acids. The germline CDR1 and CDR2 sequences are LGHNA and YNFKEQ. V was clipped by 3 bases and J by 3 bases; unmatched bases: 2.

The chain couples TRBV7-9 to TRBJ2-5; possibly TRBD1 or TRBD2 for D (6 bases each). The CDR3 covers 14 residues. Deletions cut 5 bases from V and 4 bases from J, with 14 bases between. Germline V gene sequence: CDR1 SEHNR, CDR2 FQNEAQ (reference sequence). The CDR3 DNA sequence: TGTGCCAGCAGCCTTTCGGGGGCCGGAGAGACCCAGTACTTC. This sequence encodes CASSLSGAGETQYF.

This clonotype has just a few counts. The chain joins TRBV10-3 to TRBJ1-1, with TRBD1 matching 9 bases. This CDR3 region has 17 residues. Germline V gene data show CDR1 as ENHRY and CDR2 as SYGVKD. Trimming took 3 bases from V and 1 from J; bases not matched to a gene: 9. CDR3 DNA sequence: TGTGCCATCAGTGATTCTGCAAAGGGACAGGGGAACACTGAAGCTTTCTTT. Its translation: CAISDSAKGQGNTEAFF.

The sample holds a few counts of this clonotype. The V and J genes are TRBV3-1 and TRBJ1-6; D is perhaps TRBD1 (5 bases). Germline-derived CDR1 and CDR2 are LGHDT and YNNKEL (reference sequence). Trimming cost V 5 bases and J 5 bases, with 13 bases left between them. This CDR3 is built from 15 residues. The CDR3 loop is CASSGDRENNSPLHF. The DNA of the CDR3 is TGTGCCAGCAGCGGGGACCGGGAAAATAATTCACCCCTCCACTTT.

In its sample, this clonotype was seen many times. The chain recombines TRBV5-1 with TRBJ2-3; no reliable D call. The length of the CDR3 is 14 residues. V was shortened by 4 bases and J by 4 bases, with 13 bases between the two germline ends. CDR1 and CDR2 from the germline V gene are SGHRS and YFSETQ. The chain's CDR3 is CASSPPGRPDTQYF. CDR3 coding DNA: TGCGCCAGCAGCCCCCCCGGACGACCAGATACGCAGTATTTT.

Only a few counts were recorded for this clonotype. The chain uses TRBV5-1 and TRBJ2-2, with D unresolved. Germline assignment: CDR1 SGHRS and CDR2 YFSETQ. CDR3 length: 16 amino acids. V lost 3 bases and J lost 3, with 15 bases in between. DNA of the CDR3: TGCGCCAGCAGCTCGTCGGTGACCAGAGACACCGGGGAGCTGTTTTTT. This sequence encodes CASSSSVTRDTGELFF.

This clonotype was recorded a few times. The chain carries TRBV7-2 and TRBJ2-3; no reliable D call. In germline, CDR1 is SGHTA, CDR2 FQGNSA. V gave up 3 bases and J gave up 1 base, with 11 bases separating them. CDR3 size: 15 residues. CDR3 DNA sequence: TGTGCCAGCAGCTTGCAGTTAGTAGGCACAGATACGCAGTATTTT. Its translation is CASSLQLVGTDTQYF.

This clonotype was seen more than once but under ten times. The chain combines TRBV12-3 or TRBV12-4 with TRBJ2-3; D unresolved. Deletions cut 5 bases from V and 0 bases from J, with 12 bases between. This CDR3 region has 15 residues. Here the CDR3 DNA reads TGTGCCAGCAGTCCGCACAGAGCTAGCACAGATACGCAGTATTTT. This gives the protein CASSPHRASTDTQYF.

This clonotype was detected a few times. The V call is TRBV5-1, the J call TRBJ2-7; 8 bases match TRBD1. CDR3 length equals 14 residues. Germline V lookup: CDR1 SGHRS, CDR2 YFSETQ. With 5 bases clipped from V and 4 bases from J, the junction kept 8 bases outside the gene matches. The CDR3 loop is CASSFAGQAYEQYF. CDR3 DNA: TGCGCCAGCAGTTTTGCGGGACAGGCTTACGAGCAGTACTTC.

The sample holds many counts of this clonotype. The chain carries TRBV29-1 and TRBJ2-2; 7 bases match TRBD2. The germline CDR1 and CDR2 sequences are SQVTM and ANQGSEA. V lost 7 bases, J lost 4 bases, and 12 bases stayed unmatched. The CDR3 loop spans 15 amino acids. The CDR3 is CSAGGARGVTGELFF. In nucleotides, the CDR3 is TGCAGCGCGGGAGGAGCTAGAGGGGTCACCGGGGAGCTGTTTTTT.

This clonotype was seen more than once but under ten times. The chain is built from TRBV12-3 or TRBV12-4 and TRBJ1-3; D is ambiguous. Trimming cost V 5 bases and J 0 bases, with 14 bases left between them. The CDR3 length is 16 residues. CDR3 amino acids: CASSNPGTNSGNTIYF. Written as DNA, the CDR3 is TGTGCCAGCAGTAACCCCGGCACCAACTCTGGAAACACCATATATTTT.